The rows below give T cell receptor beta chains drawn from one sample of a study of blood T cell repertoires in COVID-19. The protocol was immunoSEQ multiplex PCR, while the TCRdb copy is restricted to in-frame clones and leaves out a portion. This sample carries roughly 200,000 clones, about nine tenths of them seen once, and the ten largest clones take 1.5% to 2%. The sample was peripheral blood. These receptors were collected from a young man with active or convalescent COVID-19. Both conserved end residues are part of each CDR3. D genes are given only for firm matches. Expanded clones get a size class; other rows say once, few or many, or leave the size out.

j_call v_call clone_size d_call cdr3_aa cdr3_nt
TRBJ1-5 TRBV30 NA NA CAWNKGGFNQPQHF TGTGCCTGGAACAAAGGGGGATTCAATCAGCCCCAGCATTTT
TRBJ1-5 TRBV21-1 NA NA CASSKTYRAPNQPQHF TGTGCCAGCAGCAAAACGTACAGGGCCCCCAATCAGCCCCAGCATTTT
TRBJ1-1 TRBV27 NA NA CASSLGQRNTEAFF TGTGCCAGCAGTTTAGGACAGAGAAACACTGAAGCTTTCTTT
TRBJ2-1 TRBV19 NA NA CASSIHERADSYNEQFF TGTGCCAGTAGTATACATGAGCGGGCAGACTCCTACAATGAGCAGTTCTTC
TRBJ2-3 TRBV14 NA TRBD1 CASSRFGQGSTDTQYF TGTGCCAGCAGCCGATTTGGACAGGGAAGCACAGATACGCAGTATTTT
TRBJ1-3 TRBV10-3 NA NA CAISDVRGSAGNTIYF TGTGCCATCAGTGATGTAAGGGGCTCGGCTGGAAACACCATATATTTT
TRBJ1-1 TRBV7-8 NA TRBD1 CASSRLVPGTFVGQGVSGTEAFF TGTGCCAGCAGCCGATTGGTTCCCGGGACGTTCGTTGGGCAGGGGGTTTCTGGCACTGAAGCTTTCTTT
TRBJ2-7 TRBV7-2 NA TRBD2 CASSFGLAGVYEQYF TGTGCCAGCAGCTTTGGGTTAGCGGGAGTCTACGAGCAGTACTTC
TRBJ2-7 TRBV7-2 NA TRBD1 CASSLVSGGVYEQYF TGTGCCAGCAGCTTAGTTTCAGGGGGAGTCTACGAGCAGTACTTC
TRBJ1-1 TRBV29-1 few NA CSVGGTGGQGTEAFF TGCAGCGTTGGTGGAACGGGGGGCCAGGGCACTGAAGCTTTCTTT
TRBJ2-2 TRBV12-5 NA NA CASGLVSAENTGELFF TGTGCTAGTGGTTTGGTTTCCGCAGAGAACACCGGGGAGCTGTTTTTT
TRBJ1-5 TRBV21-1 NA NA CASANERTKCNQPQHF TGTGCCAGCGCTAATGAACGGACAAAATGCAATCAGCCCCAGCATTTT
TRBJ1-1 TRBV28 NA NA CASSLIPGTEAFF TGTGCCAGCAGTTTAATCCCGGGGACTGAAGCTTTCTTT
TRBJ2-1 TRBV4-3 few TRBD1 CASSPIGQGAYNEQFF TGCGCCAGCAGCCCAATCGGACAGGGGGCCTACAATGAGCAGTTCTTC
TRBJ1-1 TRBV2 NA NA CASSRVNTEAFF TGTGCCAGCAGTCGGGTAAACACTGAAGCTTTCTTT
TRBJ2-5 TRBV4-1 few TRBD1 CASSQLTGGSETQYF TGCGCCAGCAGCCAACTGACAGGGGGCTCAGAGACCCAGTACTTC
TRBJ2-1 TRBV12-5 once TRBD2 CASGLVLLAGGLDNEQFF TGTGCTAGTGGTTTGGTACTTCTAGCGGGAGGGTTGGACAATGAGCAGTTCTTC
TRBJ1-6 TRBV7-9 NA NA CASSLGLHPTVSPLHF TGTGCCAGCAGCTTAGGTTTGCACCCGACTGTGTCACCCCTCCACTTT
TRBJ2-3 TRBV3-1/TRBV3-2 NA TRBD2 CASSQDWPSGRADTDTQYF TGTGCCAGCAGCCAAGATTGGCCTAGCGGGAGGGCCGACACAGATACGCAGTATTTT
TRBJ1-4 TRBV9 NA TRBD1 CASSRQGETNEKLFF TGTGCCAGCAGCAGACAGGGAGAAACTAATGAAAAACTGTTTTTT
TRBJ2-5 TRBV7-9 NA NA CASSPRQNPQETQYF TGTGCCAGCAGCCCCCGACAGAATCCCCAAGAGACCCAGTACTTC
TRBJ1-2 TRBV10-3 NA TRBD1 CAISEWAGGVYGYTF TGTGCCATCAGTGAGTGGGCAGGGGGCGTCTATGGCTACACCTTC
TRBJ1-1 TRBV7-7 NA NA CASSSQMNTEAFF TGTGCCAGCAGCTCACAGATGAACACTGAAGCTTTCTTT
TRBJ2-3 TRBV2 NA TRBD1 CASSQDRGTDTQYF TGTGCCAGCAGTCAGGACAGGGGCACAGATACGCAGTATTTT
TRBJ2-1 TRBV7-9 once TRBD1 CASSLASGDRGKNEQFF TGTGCCAGCAGCTTAGCATCCGGGGACAGGGGTAAAAATGAGCAGTTCTTC
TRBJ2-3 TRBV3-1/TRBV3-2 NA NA CASRSKGVTDTQYF TGTGCCAGCAGATCCAAGGGGGTCACAGATACGCAGTATTTT
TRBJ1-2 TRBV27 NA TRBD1 CASSADRGGGYTF TGTGCCAGCAGTGCGGACAGGGGAGGAGGCTACACCTTC
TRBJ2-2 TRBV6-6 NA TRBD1 CASSRGPGELFF TGTGCCAGCAGCAGGGGGCCCGGGGAGCTGTTTTTT
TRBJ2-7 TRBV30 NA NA CAWTHPGHPSYEQYF TGTGCCTGGACCCATCCGGGACATCCCAGCTACGAGCAGTACTTC
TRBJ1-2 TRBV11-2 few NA CASSSYRQVRYGYTF TGTGCCAGCAGCTCTTACCGACAGGTTCGCTATGGCTACACCTTC
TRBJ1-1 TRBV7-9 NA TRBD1 CASSSPGQGYTEAFF TGTGCCAGCAGTTCCCCGGGACAGGGCTACACTGAAGCTTTCTTT
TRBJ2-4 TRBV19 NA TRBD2 CASSGEGKNIQYF TGTGCCAGTAGTGGGGAGGGGAAAAACATTCAGTACTTC
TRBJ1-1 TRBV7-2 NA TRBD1 CASSLPLQGVMNTEAFF TGTGCCAGCAGCTTGCCGTTACAGGGGGTGATGAACACTGAAGCTTTCTTT
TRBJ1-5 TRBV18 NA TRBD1 CASSQGQGGQPQHF TGTGCCAGCTCCCAAGGACAGGGTGGTCAGCCCCAGCATTTT
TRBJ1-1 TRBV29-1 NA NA CSVEVTAYTEAFF TGCAGCGTTGAAGTCACAGCCTACACTGAAGCTTTCTTT
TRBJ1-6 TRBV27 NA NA CASSSGSGNSPLHF TGTGCCAGCAGTAGCGGGTCGGGTAATTCACCCCTCCACTTT
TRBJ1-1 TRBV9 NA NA CASSPGGTQRLNTEAFF TGTGCCAGCAGCCCCGGGGGAACCCAACGACTGAACACTGAAGCTTTCTTT
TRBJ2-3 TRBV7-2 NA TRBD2 CASSLVLAGLTDTQYF TGTGCCAGCAGCTTAGTCCTAGCGGGACTCACAGATACGCAGTATTTT
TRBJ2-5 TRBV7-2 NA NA CASSTRWAGAVETQYF TGTGCCAGCAGCACCCGTTGGGCGGGGGCTGTAGAGACCCAGTACTTC
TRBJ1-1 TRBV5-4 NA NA CASSSPGGPNTEAFF TGTGCCAGCAGCTCCCCGGGAGGGCCAAACACTGAAGCTTTCTTT